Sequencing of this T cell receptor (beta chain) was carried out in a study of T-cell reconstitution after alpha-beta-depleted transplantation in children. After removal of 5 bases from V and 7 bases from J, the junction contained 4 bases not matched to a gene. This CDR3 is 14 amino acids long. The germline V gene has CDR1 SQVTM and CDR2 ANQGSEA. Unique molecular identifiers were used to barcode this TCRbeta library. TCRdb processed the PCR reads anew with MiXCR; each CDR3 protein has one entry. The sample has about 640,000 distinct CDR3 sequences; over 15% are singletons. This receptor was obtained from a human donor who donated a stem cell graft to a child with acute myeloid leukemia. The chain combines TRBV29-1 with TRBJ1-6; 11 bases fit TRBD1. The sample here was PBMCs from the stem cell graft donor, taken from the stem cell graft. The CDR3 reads CSVRTGGGNSPLHF. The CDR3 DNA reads TGCAGCGTTCGGACAGGGGGCGGGAATTCACCCCTCCACTTT.